This TCR beta chain was profiled in a study of naive and memory T cell subsets (TCRdb year 2017). As for the study more broadly: According to the figure summarizing the samples, there were some ten blood donors, 7 tuberculin skin test biopsies and 3 saline control biopsies. Usually PCR2 was run as a SYBR Green qPCR and stopped at a set threshold, although low-input samples could use end-point PCR (roughly 6 cycles) instead. General findings and caveats noted by the study authors: The RNA-based method was acknowledged as potentially sensitive to TCR transcript changes with T cell activation and differentiation.

CDR1 and CDR2 are read off the germline V gene (reference sequence) as MNHNY and SVGAGI. CDR3 length: 17 amino acids, cysteine to phenylalanine. Of all the DNA, just the CDR3 is kept, 51 bases in frame from base 1. V and J are truncated by 2 bases and 5 bases respectively, leaving an intervening sequence of 19 bases. Library preparation was by 5' RACE. The ligated cDNA was amplified in four rounds of PCR with nested alpha and beta constant region primers together with the SP2 primer. TCR RNA was reverse transcribed with SuperScript IV using alpha and beta constant region primers for the blood and skin samples. An oligonucleotide carrying the Illumina SP2 primer and a UMI was ligated to the 3' end of the cDNA by means of T4 RNA ligase 1. The 12-nucleotide UMI was composed of two random hexamers separated by an eight-base spacer, which was included to prevent hairpin formation. From the second PCR onward, the TCR alpha and beta chain libraries were handled separately, and dual indexing was used for multiplexing. After pooling, the indexed libraries were analyzed by capillary electrophoresis and sequenced on either an Illumina MiSeq or NextSeq. PhiX DNA at roughly 5-7% was added to the libraries to raise base diversity and improve cluster recognition. For the original study's pipeline: Demultiplexor pulled UMIs out of read 2, joined the UMIs with the TCR sequence from read 1, and separated reads according to sample indices. Decombinator identified V and J genes and V-J junctions, assigning each TCR a five-part identifier including V and J deletions. UMIs were used by Collapsinator to correct sequencing errors and PCR amplification heterogeneity, so that a UMI-based abundance was obtained for each TCR. CDR3Translator turned identifiers into nucleotide sequence, translated the nucleotide sequence into amino acids, and pulled out CDR3 regions based on terminal motifs. After normalization to the amount of input RNA, error-corrected alpha and beta TCR counts from blood and skin were compared. The public sequencing data were trimmed at Q25 with fastp and processed into clonotypes with MiXCR by TCRdb, which kept only in-frame beta chains. Every entry covers one CDR3 protein and lists the most common genes and DNA from its rows. These V and J calls originate from TCRdb's pipeline instead of the authors' own analysis. Recorded for this sample are about 62,000 distinct CDR3 sequences; approximately 8% of them occurred a single time. The top ten hold around 21% of the sample.

The study reported a robust and sensitive protocol to amplify, sequence and analyze TCRs, based on 3' ligation of a UMI-containing oligonucleotide to TCR cDNA. For whole blood analysis, roughly 2.6 ml of peripheral blood was drawn from adult healthy volunteers into Tempus tubes, and RNA was extracted according to the manufacturer's instructions. Total RNA was used without cell sorting and was treated with RQ1 DNase before reverse transcription, with a target input of about 1 to 1,100 ng. Libraries were prepared from skin biopsies and whole blood to test how robust the pipeline was in samples where T cells are a minority population. A remark on this clonotype: Its antigen is still unknown. No per-base quality is available; no much larger clone lies one base away.

This TCR derives from a female donor in good health. The chain is assembled from TRBV6-6 and TRBJ2-1, with the D assignment possibly TRBD1 or TRBD2, given 5 matching bases for each. The bases are TGTGCCAGCAGTTACCGAACTTTTAGCCTGGGGGACAATGAGCAGTTCTTC. This is translated as CASSYRTFSLGDNEQFF.